Here is one T cell receptor beta chain with its context. The antigen remains undetermined. This record comes from a study of CD8+ T cells in alopecia areata. Treatment in this sample: oral pan-JAK inhibitor, 5-10 mg twice daily. Points from the study as a whole: Sequence data from scalp samples additionally include resident alphabeta T cells of normal skin.

CDR3 length: 15 amino acids. Trimming at V came to 3 bases and at J to 5 bases, leaving 6 bases not matched to a gene. CDR1 and CDR2 from the germline V gene are LGHNA and YSLEER. cDNA reverse transcribed from extracted RNA served as the sequencing template. Sequencing used immunoSEQ multiplex PCR; TCRdb keeps in-frame clones, though not all of them. The sample holds about 190,000 clones, about 60% seen once. The genes are TRBV4-3 and TRBJ1-2, with 10 positions matching TRBD1. Here the sequenced sample was CD4+ T cells sorted from blood, taken at week 4, from a patient treated with tofacitinib. The receptor was isolated from a human donor with alopecia areata. The CDR3 DNA sequence: TGCGCCAGCAGCCAGGCCGGGACAGGGGTGTATGGCTACACCTTC. Its translation: CASSQAGTGVYGYTF.